This T cell receptor (beta chain) was found in a study of response to subunit inactivated influenza vaccine (dated by TCRdb to the late 2010s). Looking at the study overall: The study used deep quantitative T cell receptor repertoire profiling to track responses to a trivalent subunit inactivated influenza vaccine.

About this clonotype itself: It has no known antigen specificity. Base quality data are lacking; no much larger clone is found one base away.

Library preparation employed RT-PCR. For sequencing, an Illumina HiSeq 2500 was employed. Using fastp trimming at Q25 and MiXCR clonotype assembly, TCRdb reanalyzed the public sequencing data and kept in-frame beta chains. Rows with a matching CDR3 protein are joined into one entry that keeps the most common DNA and genes. Counted in this sample were a few hundred thousand distinct CDR3 sequences; roughly 12% of them appeared once. The top ten clones comprise roughly 9.6% of the sample. V is shortened by 6 bases, J by 6 bases, and the region joining them spans 11 bases. The germline V gene sets CDR1 to MNHEY and CDR2 to SVGEGT. The cysteine opens and the phenylalanine closes a CDR3 of 13 amino acids. The only DNA kept is the CDR3, 39 bases in frame from the first base. General findings and caveats noted by the study authors: The authors suggested that each seasonal influenza vaccination may recruit only a limited number of new T cells.

The same data also went into a second study, on T cells expressing NK-cell markers. In that second paper, the authors write: 5'RACE template switching, by which a universal primer site and unique molecular identifiers were added, was used to make TCR beta cDNA libraries. In sorted CD3+CD56+NKG2C+, CD3+CD56+NKG2C- and CD3+CD56-NKG2C+ T-cell subsets from about 8 donors, TCR beta-chain repertoires were profiled. Among the eight sequenced donors, seven were HCMV-seropositive and one was HCMV-seronegative. To restrict sorting to alphabetaTCR-expressing T cells, an anti-gammadeltaTCR antibody was added in several experiments. In over 5 donors, the dominant CD3+CD56+NKG2C+ clonotypes were among the top 10 CD8+ clonotypes and accounted for about 1.0-7.5% of CD8+ T cells. Those dominant clonotypes were again the most abundant among CD3+CD56-NKG2C+ cells in a few donors, at about 25-65%. Whether the expanded NKG2C-expressing T cell clones were specific for HCMV antigens remained unclear. All eight donors whose samples were sequenced were randomly selected healthy volunteers, three of them men and five women. A commercial ELISA kit detecting HCMV-specific IgG in serum was used to determine HCMV serostatus. Peripheral blood mononuclear cells were isolated from blood by Ficoll density gradient centrifugation. For more than five donors, bulk peripheral blood T-cell repertoires were additionally sequenced from unsorted PBMC. Synthesis of cDNA was primed from the TCR beta constant segment and was followed by two consecutive PCR amplification steps. The libraries were sequenced on Illumina HiSeq 2000/2500, MiSeq or NextSeq, producing 2 x 150 bp reads. MIGEC was used to demultiplex reads and group the reads by UMI, and MiTCR was used to assemble and quantify clonotypes. To exclude erroneous sequences, any TCR cDNA sequence not supported by at least two reads was discarded. The tcR package was used for downstream repertoire analysis, and clonotypes were matched between fractions using CDR3 nucleotide sequence together with V segment. VDJmatch was used to annotate antigen specificity against VDJdb, with one amino acid substitution allowed in CDR3.

Sample: PBMCs from blood, taken on the day of vaccination. Rearrangement joined TRBV6-2 or TRBV6-3 to TRBJ2-2, with no reliable assignment of the D segment. This receptor was identified in a man aged 45-60 years who received an inactivated influenza vaccine. Donor details come from another sample of the same person, matched by shared clones. The CDR3 here reads CASRLAVSGELFF. The DNA sequence is TGTGCCAGCAGACTGGCTGTGTCCGGGGAGCTGTTTTTT.